Reported below is one T cell receptor beta chain. Its antigen is as yet unknown. Unique molecular identifiers tagged the TCR beta cDNA libraries. The yield from approximately 1 to 10 million T cells was around 500,000 cDNA molecules in total. TCRdb recomputed calls from the PCR reads with MiXCR, one row per CDR3 protein. Seen here are approximately 460,000 distinct CDR3 sequences, less than 45% observed once, and the top ten hold 12%. This record comes from a study of post-analysis software for immune sequencing data. For the study at large: There were relapsing-remitting, secondary progressive and progressive-relapsing multiple sclerosis among the disease courses included. Study-level findings and limits: About five TRBV segments, including TRBV5-6, TRBV5-1 and TRBV20-1, were more frequent in patients than controls.

With 0 bases removed from V and 4 bases from J, the gap between germline ends came to 12 bases. Germline CDR1 reads LGHNA; CDR2 reads YNFKEQ. This CDR3 is 15 amino acids long. The V call is TRBV4-2, the J call TRBJ2-5; the D is unclear. The specimen sequenced was blood. This TCR came from a girl aged 10 to 17 with multiple sclerosis. The CDR3: CASSQDPLGLETQYF. The CDR3 nucleotides are TGTGCCAGCAGCCAAGATCCTTTGGGTCTAGAGACCCAGTACTTC.